One T cell receptor (beta chain) is described in this entry. This sample stems from a study of cytomegalovirus exposure and HLA in healthy donors. 60 Vbeta and 13 Jbeta primers were used in PCR. TCRdb's copy holds only in-frame clones and misses some; the assay was immunoSEQ multiplex PCR. The data hold around 190,000 clones, with roughly 86% observed a single time. V dropped 5 bases and J dropped 1; count of bases not matched to a gene: 4. Germline CDR1 is SNHLY and CDR2 is FYNNEI. The CDR3 contains 14 residues. V and J are TRBV2 and TRBJ1-1; 7 bases are shared with TRBD1. This sequence was found in a man aged 40-49 years in good health and CMV-seropositive. Sequences were obtained from PBMCs. CDR3 region: CASSIRGENTEAFF. DNA of the CDR3: TGTGCCAGCAGTATCAGGGGGGAGAACACTGAAGCTTTCTTT.